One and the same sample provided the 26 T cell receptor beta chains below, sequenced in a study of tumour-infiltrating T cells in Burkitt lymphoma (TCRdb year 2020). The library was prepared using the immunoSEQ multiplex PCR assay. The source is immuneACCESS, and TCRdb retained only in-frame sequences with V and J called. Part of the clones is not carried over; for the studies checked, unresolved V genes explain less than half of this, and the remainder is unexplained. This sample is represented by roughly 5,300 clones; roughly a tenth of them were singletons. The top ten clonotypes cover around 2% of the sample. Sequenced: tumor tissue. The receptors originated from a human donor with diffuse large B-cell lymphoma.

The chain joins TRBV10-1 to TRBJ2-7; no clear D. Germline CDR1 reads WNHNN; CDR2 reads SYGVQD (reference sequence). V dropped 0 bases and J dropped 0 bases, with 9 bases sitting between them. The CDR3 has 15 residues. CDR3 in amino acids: CASSESQEVSYEQYF. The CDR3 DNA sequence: TGCGCCAGCAGTGAGTCTCAGGAAGTCTCCTACGAGCAGTACTTC.

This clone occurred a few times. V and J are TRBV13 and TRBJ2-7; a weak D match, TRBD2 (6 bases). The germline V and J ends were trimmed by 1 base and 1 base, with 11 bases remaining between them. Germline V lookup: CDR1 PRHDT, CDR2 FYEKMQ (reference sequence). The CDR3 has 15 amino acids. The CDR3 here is CASSLEDGGSYEQYF. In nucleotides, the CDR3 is TGTGCCAGCAGCTTAGAGGACGGGGGTTCCTACGAGCAGTACTTC.

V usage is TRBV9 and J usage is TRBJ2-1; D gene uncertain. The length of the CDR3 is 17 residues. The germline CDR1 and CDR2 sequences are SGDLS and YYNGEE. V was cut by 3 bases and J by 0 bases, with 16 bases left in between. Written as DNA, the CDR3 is TGTGCCAGCAGCGATAACAGTATACTTAGCTCCTACAATGAGCAGTTCTTC. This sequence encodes CASSDNSILSSYNEQFF.

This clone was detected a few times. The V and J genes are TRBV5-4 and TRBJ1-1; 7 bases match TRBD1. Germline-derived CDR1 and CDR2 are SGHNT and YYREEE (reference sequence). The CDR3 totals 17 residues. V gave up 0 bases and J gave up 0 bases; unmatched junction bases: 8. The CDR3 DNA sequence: TGTGCCAGCAGCTTGGTACAGGGGAGAACTATGAACACTGAAGCTTTCTTT. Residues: CASSLVQGRTMNTEAFF.

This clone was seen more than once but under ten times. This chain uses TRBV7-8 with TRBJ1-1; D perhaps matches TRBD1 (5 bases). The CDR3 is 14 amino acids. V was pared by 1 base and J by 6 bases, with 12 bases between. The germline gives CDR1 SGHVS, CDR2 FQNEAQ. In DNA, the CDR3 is TGTGCCAGCAGCTTAGGGGGCTCCGGGGCTGAAGCTTTCTTT. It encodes CASSLGGSGAEAFF. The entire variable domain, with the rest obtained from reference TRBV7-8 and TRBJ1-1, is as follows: GAGVSQSPRYKVAKRGQDVALRCDPISGHVSLFWYQQALGQGPEFLTYFQNEAQLDKSGLPSDRFFAERPEGSVSTLKIQRTQQEDSAVYLCASSLGGSGAEAFFGQGTRLTVV.

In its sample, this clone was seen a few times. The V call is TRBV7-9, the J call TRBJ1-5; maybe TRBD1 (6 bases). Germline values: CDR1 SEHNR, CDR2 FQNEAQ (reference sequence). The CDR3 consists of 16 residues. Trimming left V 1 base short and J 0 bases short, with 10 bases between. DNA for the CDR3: TGTGCCAGCAGCTTAGTTAGGGACAATAGCAATCAGCCCCAGCATTTT. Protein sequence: CASSLVRDNSNQPQHF.

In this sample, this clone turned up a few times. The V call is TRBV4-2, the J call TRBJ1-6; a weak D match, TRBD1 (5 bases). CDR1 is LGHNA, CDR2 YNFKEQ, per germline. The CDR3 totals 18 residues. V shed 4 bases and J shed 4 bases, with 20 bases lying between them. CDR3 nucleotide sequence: TGTGCCAGCAGCCGCAGAAGTCGGCCTAAGGGGTATAATTCACCCCTCCACTTT. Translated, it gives CASSRRSRPKGYNSPLHF.

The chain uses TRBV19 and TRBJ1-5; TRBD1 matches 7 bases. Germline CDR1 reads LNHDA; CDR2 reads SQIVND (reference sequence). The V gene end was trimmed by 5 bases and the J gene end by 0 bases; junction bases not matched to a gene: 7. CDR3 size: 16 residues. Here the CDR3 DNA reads TGTGCCAGTAGTGCACTGACAGGGCGTAGCAATCAGCCCCAGCATTTT. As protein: CASSALTGRSNQPQHF.

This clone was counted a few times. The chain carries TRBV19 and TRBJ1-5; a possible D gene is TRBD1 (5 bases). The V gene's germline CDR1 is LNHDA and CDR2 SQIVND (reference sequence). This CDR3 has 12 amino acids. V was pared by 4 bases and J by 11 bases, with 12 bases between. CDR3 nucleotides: TGTGCCAGTAGTACAGGGCTCCGGACCCAGCATTTT. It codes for CASSTGLRTQHF.

The CDR3: CASSEDRRLPQYF. The CDR3 DNA is TGTGCCAGCAGTGAGGACAGGCGCCTACCGCAGTACTTC. V is TRBV27 and J is TRBJ2-7, with 7 bases matching TRBD1. CDR1 is MNHEY and CDR2 is SMNVEV in the germline V gene (reference sequence). The CDR3 has 13 residues. The V and J ends lost 5 bases and 9 bases, in that order; junction bases with no gene match: 10.

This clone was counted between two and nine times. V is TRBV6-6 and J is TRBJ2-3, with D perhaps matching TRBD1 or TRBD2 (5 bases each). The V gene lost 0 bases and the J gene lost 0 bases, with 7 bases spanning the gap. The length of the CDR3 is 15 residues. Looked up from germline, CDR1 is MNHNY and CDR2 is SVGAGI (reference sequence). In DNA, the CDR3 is TGTGCCAGCAGTTACTCGGGGGTTAGCACAGATACGCAGTATTTT. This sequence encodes CASSYSGVSTDTQYF.

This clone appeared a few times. CDR3: CASSYSRKYEQYF. The CDR3, as DNA: TGTGCCAGCAGTTACAGCAGAAAGTACGAGCAGTACTTC. The rearrangement joins TRBV6-5 to TRBJ2-7; D call uncertain. This CDR3 comprises 13 residues. CDR1 and CDR2 (germline): MNHEY, SVGAGI. V was clipped by 2 bases and J by 4 bases, with 9 bases between them.

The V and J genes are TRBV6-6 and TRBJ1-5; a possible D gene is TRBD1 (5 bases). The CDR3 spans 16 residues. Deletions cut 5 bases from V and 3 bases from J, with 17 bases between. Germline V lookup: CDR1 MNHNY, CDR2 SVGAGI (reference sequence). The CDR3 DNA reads TGTGCCAGCAGTGGACAACGAGACGGTTACAATCAGCCCCAGCATTTT. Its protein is CASSGQRDGYNQPQHF.

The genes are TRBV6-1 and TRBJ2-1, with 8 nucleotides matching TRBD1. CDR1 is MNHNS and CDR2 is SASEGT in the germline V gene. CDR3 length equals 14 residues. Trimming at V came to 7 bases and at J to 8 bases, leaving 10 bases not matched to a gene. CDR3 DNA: TGTGCCAGCACTCCCGACGACAGGGGCGATGAGCAGTTCTTC. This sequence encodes CASTPDDRGDEQFF.

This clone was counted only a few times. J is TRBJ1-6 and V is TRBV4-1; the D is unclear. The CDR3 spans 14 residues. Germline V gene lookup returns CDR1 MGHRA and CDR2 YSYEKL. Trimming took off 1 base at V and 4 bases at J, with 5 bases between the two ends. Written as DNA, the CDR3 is TGCGCCAGCAGCCAAGTCGGTTATAATTCACCCCTCCACTTT. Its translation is CASSQVGYNSPLHF.

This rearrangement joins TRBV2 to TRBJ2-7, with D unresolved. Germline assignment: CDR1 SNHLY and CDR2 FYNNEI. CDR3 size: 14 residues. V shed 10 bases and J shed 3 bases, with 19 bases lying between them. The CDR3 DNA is TGTGCCAACAGCTGGCGCGGCGGTGGCTACGAGCAGTACTTC. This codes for CANSWRGGGYEQYF.

CDR3 bases: TGTGCCAGCAGCTTAGGGGGGACAGGGGTGACTGGAAACACCATATATTTT. Its translation: CASSLGGTGVTGNTIYF. The chain combines TRBV7-2 with TRBJ1-3, with 10 bases lining up with TRBD1. J lost 2 bases, V lost 1 base, and 5 bases had no gene match. Germline lookup yields CDR1 SGHTA and CDR2 FQGNSA. The CDR3 runs 17 residues.

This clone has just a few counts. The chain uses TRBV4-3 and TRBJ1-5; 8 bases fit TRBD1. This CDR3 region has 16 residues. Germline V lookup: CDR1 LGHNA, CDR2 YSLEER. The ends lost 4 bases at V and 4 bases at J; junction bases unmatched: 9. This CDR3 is CASSPGGQGRNQPQHF. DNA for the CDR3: TGCGCCAGCAGCCCCGGTGGACAGGGCCGGAATCAGCCCCAGCATTTT.

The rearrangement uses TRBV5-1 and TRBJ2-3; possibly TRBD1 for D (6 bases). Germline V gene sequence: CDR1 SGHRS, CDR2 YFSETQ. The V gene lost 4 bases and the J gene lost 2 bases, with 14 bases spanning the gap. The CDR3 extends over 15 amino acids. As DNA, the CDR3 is TGCGCCAGCAGCGGGGGTGGACAGTTCACAGATACGCAGTATTTT. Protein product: CASSGGGQFTDTQYF.

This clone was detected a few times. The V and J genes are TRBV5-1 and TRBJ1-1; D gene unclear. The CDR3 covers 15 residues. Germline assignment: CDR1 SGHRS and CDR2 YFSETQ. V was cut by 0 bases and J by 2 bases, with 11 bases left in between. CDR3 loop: CASSLVPTVNTEAFF. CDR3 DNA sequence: TGCGCCAGCAGCTTGGTGCCGACGGTCAACACTGAAGCTTTCTTT.

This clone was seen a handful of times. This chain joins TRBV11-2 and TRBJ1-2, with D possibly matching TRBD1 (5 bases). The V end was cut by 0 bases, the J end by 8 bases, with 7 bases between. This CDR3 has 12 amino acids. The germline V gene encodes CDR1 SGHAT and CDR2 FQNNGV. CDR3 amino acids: CASSLDQGGYTF. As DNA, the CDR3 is TGTGCCAGCAGCTTAGATCAGGGAGGCTACACCTTC.

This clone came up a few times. CDR3 amino acids: CASNHGQGETNEKLFF. The CDR3 bases are TGCGCCAGCAACCACGGACAGGGGGAAACTAATGAAAAACTGTTTTTT. The chain is built from TRBV4-1 and TRBJ1-4, with 10 bases that match TRBD1. J was trimmed by 1 base and V by 7 bases; bases with no gene match: 6. This CDR3 comprises 16 residues. Germline V gene data show CDR1 as MGHRA and CDR2 as YSYEKL.

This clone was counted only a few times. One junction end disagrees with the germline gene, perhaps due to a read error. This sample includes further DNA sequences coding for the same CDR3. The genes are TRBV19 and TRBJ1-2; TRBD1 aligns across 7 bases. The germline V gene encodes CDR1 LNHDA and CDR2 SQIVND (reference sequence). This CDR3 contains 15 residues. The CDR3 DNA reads TGTGCCAGTAGTCTCGATCCAGGGGGGACGAATGGCTATACCTTC. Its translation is CASSLDPGGTNGYTF.

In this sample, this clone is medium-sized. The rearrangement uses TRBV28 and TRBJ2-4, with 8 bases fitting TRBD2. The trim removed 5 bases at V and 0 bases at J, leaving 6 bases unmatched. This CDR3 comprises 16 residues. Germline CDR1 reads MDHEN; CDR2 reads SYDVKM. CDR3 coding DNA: TGTGCCAGCAGTACTAGCGGTGCAGGAGCCAAAAACATTCAGTACTTC. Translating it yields CASSTSGAGAKNIQYF.

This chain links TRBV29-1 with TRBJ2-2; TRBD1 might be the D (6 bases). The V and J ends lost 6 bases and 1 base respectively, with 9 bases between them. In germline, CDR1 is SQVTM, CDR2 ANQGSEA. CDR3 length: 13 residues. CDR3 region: CSVRGKNTGELFF. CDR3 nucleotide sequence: TGCAGCGTCAGGGGCAAGAACACCGGGGAGCTGTTTTTT.

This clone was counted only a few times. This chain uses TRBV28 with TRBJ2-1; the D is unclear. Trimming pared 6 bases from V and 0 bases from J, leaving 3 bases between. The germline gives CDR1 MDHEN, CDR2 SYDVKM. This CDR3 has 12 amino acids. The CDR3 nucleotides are TGTGCCAGCAGCTACTCCTACAATGAGCAGTTCTTC. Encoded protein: CASSYSYNEQFF. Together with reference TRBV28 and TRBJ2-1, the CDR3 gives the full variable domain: DVKVTQSSRYLVKRTGEKVFLECVQDMDHENMFWYRQDPGLGLRLIYFSYDVKMKEKGDIPEGYSVSREKKERFSLILESASTNQTSMYLCASSYSYNEQFFGPGTRLTVL.